A single sample is the source of the 2 T cell receptor beta chains below, sequenced in a study of blood T cell repertoires in COVID-19. This table comes from immunoSEQ multiplex PCR, and its TCRdb copy is limited to in-frame clones, with some not included. This table has 290,000 or so clones, around nine tenths appearing once. Material: peripheral blood. The receptors stem from a man between 65 and 85 years old with acute or convalescent COVID-19.

V and J are TRBV5-1 and TRBJ1-5; 10 bases map to TRBD1. The CDR3 loop spans 17 amino acids. V lost 0 bases, J lost 4 bases, and 7 bases stayed unmatched. The V gene's germline CDR1 is SGHRS and CDR2 YFSETQ. The CDR3 sequence: CASSLGPPGQGNQPQHF. The CDR3 bases are TGCGCCAGCAGCTTGGGTCCTCCGGGACAGGGGAATCAGCCCCAGCATTTT.

V is TRBV5-5 and J is TRBJ2-7, with 13 bases lining up with TRBD2. Trimming took 2 bases from V and 1 from J; bases not matched to a gene: 3. The CDR3 has 16 residues. Germline-derived CDR1 and CDR2 are SGHKS and YYEKEE (reference sequence). The CDR3, as DNA: TGTGCCAGCAGCTTACTAGCGGGGGGGCTGTCCTACGAGCAGTACTTC. It codes for CASSLLAGGLSYEQYF.